What follows are 23 T cell receptor beta chains derived from one specimen sequenced in a study of T cells in localized non-small cell lung cancer. Repertoires were generated with immunoSEQ multiplex PCR, while TCRdb's copy carries only in-frame clones and drops some. The table lists around 140,000 clones, roughly nine tenths of them singletons. Sequencing was performed on peripheral blood, taken before any cancer treatment. These receptors all come from an older female donor with stage I lung adenocarcinoma.

J is TRBJ1-3 and V is TRBV28; 7 nucleotides match TRBD1. J lost 9 bases, V lost 5 bases, and 13 bases had no gene match. The CDR3 sequence is 15 residues long. Germline lookup yields CDR1 MDHEN and CDR2 SYDVKM. CDR3 DNA sequence: TGTGCCAGCAGTGGGAACACAAAGGGGGCGGGCACCATATATTTT. This sequence encodes CASSGNTKGAGTIYF.

The chain combines TRBV19 with TRBJ1-3, with a weak D call TRBD1 (5 bases). Trimming removed 4 bases at V and 4 bases at J, with 14 bases between. The CDR3 length is 15 residues. The germline V gene encodes CDR1 LNHDA and CDR2 SQIVND (reference sequence). CDR3: CASSTPGLGGNTIYF. The CDR3 DNA reads TGTGCCAGTAGTACCCCGGGACTGGGCGGAAACACCATATATTTT.

V gene TRBV2 combines with J gene TRBJ2-5; D might be TRBD1 or TRBD2, each matching 5 bases. The assigned J gene may be wrong: the sequence end matches TRBJ2-7 better. In germline, CDR1 is SNHLY, CDR2 FYNNEI. This CDR3 has 12 amino acids. The CDR3: CATSGTKYEQYF. The CDR3 region has the DNA TGTGCCACCTCCGGGACGAAATACGAGCAGTACTTC.

This chain joins TRBV5-6 and TRBJ2-7; tentative D call: TRBD1 (5 bases). Trimming left V 2 bases short and J 4 bases short, with 13 bases between. The CDR3 is 14 residues long. The germline V gene encodes CDR1 SGHDT and CDR2 YYEEEE. The CDR3 is CASSLTPRGYEQYF. In nucleotides, the CDR3 is TGTGCCAGCAGCTTAACGCCTAGGGGTTACGAGCAGTACTTC.

J is TRBJ2-3 and V is TRBV5-1; TRBD2 agrees at 9 bases. Germline-derived CDR1 and CDR2 are SGHRS and YFSETQ. J lost 2 bases, V lost 2 bases, and 3 bases had no gene match. The CDR3 extends over 15 amino acids. CDR3 coding DNA: TGCGCCAGCAGCTTAGCGGGAGGTTTCACAGATACGCAGTATTTT. Amino acid sequence: CASSLAGGFTDTQYF.

The rearrangement joins TRBV5-4 to TRBJ2-2; the D gene is possibly TRBD1 (6 bases). Germline V gives CDR1 SGHNT, CDR2 YYREEE (reference sequence). The CDR3 covers 15 residues. V lost 1 base to trimming and J lost 4 bases, with 11 bases between them. The CDR3 DNA follows: TGTGCCAGCAGCTTGCTTGGGGGCAGCACCGGGGAGCTGTTTTTT. It translates to CASSLLGGSTGELFF.

The chain employs TRBV21-1 and TRBJ2-4. TRBV21-1 is reported as a pseudogene. This CDR3 region has 16 residues. The CDR3 DNA follows: TGTGCCAGCAGCAAAGATGCGACCGAGCCCAAAAACATTCAGTACTTC. It yields the protein CASSKDATEPKNIQYF.

This clone was detected only a few times. The CDR3 spells CASSSGQGTTGELFF. The CDR3 bases are TGTGCCAGCAGCTCGGGACAGGGGACCACCGGGGAGCTGTTTTTT. V is TRBV7-9 and J is TRBJ2-2; 10 bases line up with TRBD1. Trimming at V came to 4 bases and at J to 4 bases, leaving 3 bases not matched to a gene. The germline CDR1 and CDR2 sequences are SEHNR and FQNEAQ (reference sequence). This CDR3 is built from 15 residues.

This sequence joins TRBV7-3 and TRBJ2-3; D gene unclear. V was cut by 4 bases and J by 1 base, with 6 bases left in between. Germline-derived CDR1 and CDR2 are SGHTA and FQGTGA. The CDR3 runs 13 residues. CDR3 residues: CASSSVGTDTQYF. Here the CDR3 DNA reads TGTGCCAGCAGCTCGGTAGGCACAGATACGCAGTATTTT.

The rearrangement joins TRBV5-1 to TRBJ1-2; D remains unclear. Trimming removed 2 bases from V and 1 base from J, with 6 bases in between. The CDR3 is 13 residues long. The germline CDR1 and CDR2 sequences are SGHRS and YFSETQ. The CDR3 sequence: CASSFGSNYGYTF. The CDR3 DNA sequence: TGCGCCAGCAGCTTCGGGAGTAACTATGGCTACACCTTC. The whole variable domain, filled in from reference TRBV5-1 and TRBJ1-2, reads KAGVTQTPRYLIKTRGQQVTLSCSPISGHRSVSWYQQTPGQGLQFLFEYFSETQRNKGNFPGRFSGRQFSNSRSEMNVSTLELGDSALYLCASSFGSNYGYTFGSGTRLTVV.

This sequence joins TRBV9 and TRBJ1-3; D remains unclear. CDR1 is SGDLS, CDR2 YYNGEE, per germline. CDR3 length: 16 amino acids. Trimming left V 0 bases short and J 0 bases short, with 10 bases between. Here the CDR3 reads CASSVAGGYSGNTIYF. CDR3 nucleotide sequence: TGTGCCAGCAGCGTAGCCGGTGGATACTCTGGAAACACCATATATTTT. The full variable domain, in which reference TRBV9 and TRBJ1-3 provide the parts outside the CDR3, is DSGVTQTPKHLITATGQRVTLRCSPRSGDLSVYWYQQSLDQGLQFLIQYYNGEERAKGNILERFSAQQFPDLHSELNLSSLELGDSALYFCASSVAGGYSGNTIYFGEGSWLTVV.

The V gene is TRBV5-1, the J gene TRBJ1-3; D may be TRBD1 (5 bases). The CDR3 covers 15 residues. Germline V gives CDR1 SGHRS, CDR2 YFSETQ. V lost 4 bases to trimming and J lost 2 bases, with 13 bases between them. DNA for the CDR3: TGCGCCAGCAGCCCCACAGGAGACCCTGGAAACACCATATATTTT. It translates to CASSPTGDPGNTIYF.

This chain links TRBV7-9 with TRBJ2-7; perhaps TRBD2 as D (6 bases). The CDR3 has 14 amino acids. Trimming removed 7 bases at V and 0 bases at J, with 13 bases between. Per germline, CDR1 SEHNR and CDR2 FQNEAQ (reference sequence). CDR3 sequence (DNA): TGTGCCAGCATTGGAGGGCCCAACTCCTACGAGCAGTACTTC. Its translation is CASIGGPNSYEQYF.

This rearrangement joins TRBV30 to TRBJ1-4; no firm D call. V was clipped by 3 bases and J by 8 bases, with 16 bases between them. CDR3 length: 14 amino acids. Germline values: CDR1 GTSNPN, CDR2 SVGIG (reference sequence). This CDR3 reads CAWSSGTHGEKLFF. CDR3 in DNA: TGTGCCTGGAGCAGCGGAACTCATGGGGAAAAACTGTTTTTT.

CDR3 DNA sequence: TGTGCCAGCAGTGAACGGACAGGCTATTACAAACTGTTTTTT. Its protein is CASSERTGYYKLFF. The chain links TRBV2 to TRBJ1-4; 7 positions agree with TRBD1. Germline CDR1 reads SNHLY; CDR2 reads FYNNEI. Trimming at V came to 2 bases and at J to 11 bases, leaving 8 bases not matched to a gene. The CDR3 contains 14 residues.

This sequence joins TRBV6-6 and TRBJ2-7; no firm D call. Germline values: CDR1 MNHNY, CDR2 SVGAGI (reference sequence). The CDR3 runs 13 residues. V gave up 8 bases and J gave up 6 bases, with 17 bases separating them. CDR3 sequence reads: CASLGLGYGEQYF. CDR3 DNA: TGTGCCAGCCTTGGCCTTGGTTATGGCGAGCAGTACTTC.

The chain uses TRBV28 and TRBJ1-1; D remains ambiguous. With 5 bases removed from V and 1 base from J, the gap between germline ends came to 11 bases. Germline V gives CDR1 MDHEN, CDR2 SYDVKM. This CDR3 contains 14 residues. CDR3 in amino acids: CASSPLGQNTEAFF. CDR3 DNA: TGTGCCAGCAGTCCCCTTGGGCAGAACACTGAAGCTTTCTTT.

The chain is built from TRBV10-2 and TRBJ1-2, with 7 bases aligning to TRBD1. The V and J ends lost 4 bases and 5 bases, in that order; junction bases with no gene match: 10. The CDR3 sequence is 15 residues long. Germline assignment: CDR1 WSHSY and CDR2 SAAADI. CDR3 in DNA: TGCGCCAGCAGTGGACTCCAGGGGGGGAATTATGGCTACACCTTC. Translation: CASSGLQGGNYGYTF.

The chain has TRBV4-1 and TRBJ2-1; a weak D match, TRBD2 (6 bases). The CDR3 runs to 13 residues. CDR1 is MGHRA, CDR2 YSYEKL, per germline. V lost 6 bases and J 9 bases, leaving 15 bases between the germline ends. The CDR3 region is CASRRPGEAEQFF. DNA of the CDR3: TGCGCCAGCAGAAGACCGGGGGAGGCTGAGCAGTTCTTC.

The chain couples TRBV29-1 to TRBJ2-7; the D is unclear. There are 15 residues in the CDR3. Between the trimmed V and J ends, which lost 0 bases and 2 bases, there was a span of 14 bases. Germline-derived CDR1 and CDR2 are SQVTM and ANQGSEA. The DNA for the CDR3 is TGCAGCGTTGAAGATCGGACCTCCGTACCCTACGAGCAGTACTTC. This translates into CSVEDRTSVPYEQYF.

The rearrangement joins TRBV6-6 to TRBJ2-3; the match to TRBD2 covers 10 bases. The CDR3 extends over 16 amino acids. Germline CDR1 MNHNY, CDR2 SVGAGI (reference sequence). Trimming removed 5 bases from V and 2 bases from J; junction bases left unmatched: 7. The CDR3 reads CASSPLAGGATDTQYF. CDR3 bases: TGTGCCAGCAGTCCCTTAGCGGGAGGCGCCACAGATACGCAGTATTTT.

The V call is TRBV28, the J call TRBJ1-5; tentative D call: TRBD1 (6 bases). The CDR3 covers 14 residues. Germline-derived CDR1 and CDR2 are MDHEN and SYDVKM. With 5 bases removed from V and 9 bases from J, the gap between germline ends came to 17 bases. CDR3 in DNA: TGTGCCAGCAGTCGGGACACCGAATCATGGCCCCAGCATTTT. As protein: CASSRDTESWPQHF.

The rearrangement joins TRBV29-1 to TRBJ2-3; 10 bases line up with TRBD2. V shed 5 bases, J shed 5 bases, and the junction held 4 bases outside the gene matches. The CDR3 contains 13 residues. CDR1 and CDR2 (germline): SQVTM, ANQGSEA. The CDR3 loop is CSVLLAGLDTQYF. The CDR3 bases are TGCAGCGTTCTACTAGCGGGATTAGATACGCAGTATTTT.